This T cell receptor (beta chain) was identified in a study of blood T cell repertoires in COVID-19. Enrolled through a virtual design, the participants were between roughly 18 and 90 years of age and came from 24 US areas. Clinical history reported by participants formed the basis on which cohorts were assigned. This table comes from immunoSEQ multiplex PCR, and its TCRdb copy is limited to in-frame clones, with some not included. This sample carries around 420,000 clones, approximately 85% of them seen once, and the ten largest clones take roughly 2%. This CDR3 region has 16 residues. Germline CDR1 is SEHNR and CDR2 is FQNEAQ (reference sequence). V was pared by 3 bases and J by 2 bases, with 17 bases between.

V is TRBV7-9 and J is TRBJ2-7, with a weak D call TRBD2 (5 bases). This sequence originates from a woman aged 40 to 50 with acute COVID-19. Sequenced sample: PBMCs or T cells enriched from blood (not recorded which). For the CDR3, the DNA is TGTGCCAGCAGCTTCTCGCTCGCAGTGAGGGCCTACGAGCAGTACTTC. Translation gives CASSFSLAVRAYEQYF.